This T cell receptor (beta chain) was identified during a study of blood T cell repertoires in COVID-19. As processed by the authors: Estimation of nucleated cell counts relied on the amplification of reference gene primers. The assay was immunoSEQ multiplex PCR, and TCRdb's table has in-frame clones only and misses some. V and J calls and clone size come straight from that table; D and trimming were deduced from the DNA. The sample shows about 120,000 clones, 65% to 90% of them seen only once. The CDR3 extends over 14 amino acids. The germline V gene has CDR1 SGHTA and CDR2 FQGNSA. Trimming took off 3 bases at V and 1 base at J, with 8 bases between the two ends.

This TCR was sampled from a man older than 75 with acute or convalescent COVID-19. Sequenced sample: peripheral blood. The chain is built from TRBV7-2 and TRBJ2-3, with a possible D match to TRBD1 (5 bases). The CDR3 DNA reads as TGTGCCAGCAGCTTTGGCAGGGGCACAGATACGCAGTATTTT. This sequence encodes CASSFGRGTDTQYF.